This T cell receptor beta chain originates from a study of cytotoxic CD8 clonotypes in ibrutinib-treated CLL. Sequencing used immunoSEQ multiplex PCR; TCRdb keeps in-frame clones, though not all of them. The sample contains about 300,000 clones, about 72% of which appear only once. Study findings and constraints: Public clonotypes, an uncommon group, contracted or remained stable on treatment. Ibrutinib response saw clonality rise, and progression saw it return toward baseline.

This clone occurred a few times. Its specificity is not known. This clonotype was sampled from a human donor with chronic lymphocytic leukemia. The source was PBMCs, collected at disease progression, from a patient treated with ibrutinib.

The CDR3 is CASSLTPGNEQYF. CDR3 bases: TGTGCCAGCAGCTTGACCCCAGGGAACGAGCAGTACTTC. The genes are TRBV5-4 and TRBJ2-7; maybe TRBD1 (5 bases). The length of the CDR3 is 13 residues. Germline CDR1 reads SGHNT; CDR2 reads YYREEE (reference sequence). Trimming removed 1 base at V and 5 bases at J, with 10 bases between.